Below, 7 T cell receptor beta chains from the same sample are listed, as sequenced in a study of T cell clusters in autoimmune cytopenias. About 37,500 genome equivalents of blood DNA were amplified for TRB. TRB rearrangements were amplified by touch-down multiplex PCR with mixed TRB-A/B primers. Using the multiplex PCR reads, TCRdb records one entry per CDR3 protein without DNA. This repertoire includes about 3,200 distinct CDR3 sequences. Specimen: peripheral blood. These receptors were taken from a human donor with an autoimmune cytopenia or autoimmune hepatitis (not recorded which).

Judged by frequency, this clonotype is medium-sized. The chain carries TRBV5-6 and TRBJ1-5; TCRdb's assignment of TRBD1 cannot be checked, as there is no DNA. Germline V CDR1 and CDR2: SGHDT, YYEEEE. The CDR3 has 16 residues. The CDR3 here is CASSLERDRVNQPQHF.

This clonotype is medium-sized by frequency. The V and J genes are TRBV27 and TRBJ2-5; TCRdb's assignment of TRBD2 cannot be checked, as there is no DNA. The CDR3 consists of 14 residues. Per the germline V gene, CDR1 is MNHEY and CDR2 is SMNVEV (reference sequence). The CDR3 spells CASRIAGGRETQYF.

This clonotype is labeled medium-sized based on frequency. The chain couples TRBV30 to TRBJ1-2; without DNA, the TCRdb call of TRBD1 cannot be checked. Germline CDR1 GTSNPN, CDR2 SVGIG (reference sequence). This CDR3 has 16 amino acids. CDR3 sequence reads: CAWSGAGKGVVYGYTF. Full variable domain (rest looked up from reference TRBV30 and TRBJ1-2): SQTIHQWPATLVQPVGSPLSLECTVEGTSNPNLYWYRQAAGRGLQLLFYSVGIGQISSEVPQNLSASRPQDRQFILSSKKLLLSDSGFYLCAWSGAGKGVVYGYTFGSGTRLTVV.

This clonotype is called medium-sized based on its frequency. This chain connects TRBV6-5 to TRBJ2-5. The CDR3 extends over 13 amino acids. Per germline, CDR1 MNHEY and CDR2 SVGAGI. CDR3 region: CASSYSGSETQYF.

Frequency places this clonotype as medium-sized. The chain has TRBV11-2 and TRBJ1-1; TCRdb's assignment of TRBD1 cannot be checked, as there is no DNA. This CDR3 spans 16 amino acids. The germline CDR1 and CDR2 sequences are SGHAT and FQNNGV. The CDR3 protein is CASSLRDGSMNTEAFF. The variable domain in full, with the rest retrieved from reference TRBV11-2 and TRBJ1-1, is EAGVAQSPRYKIIEKRQSVAFWCNPISGHATLYWYQQILGQGPKLLIQFQNNGVVDDSQLPKDRFSAERLKGVDSTLKIQPAKLEDSAVYLCASSLRDGSMNTEAFFGQGTRLTVV.

This clonotype is called medium-sized based on its frequency. This rearrangement joins TRBV9 to TRBJ2-5; the TCRdb D gene call, TRBD2, has no DNA to confirm it. The CDR3 consists of 16 residues. Germline V CDR1 and CDR2: SGDLS, YYNGEE. The CDR3 here is CASSPWTSGYQETQYF.

Considering frequency, this clonotype is medium-sized. The chain has TRBV19 and TRBJ2-3; TCRdb proposes TRBD1, but this gene call is untestable without DNA. The CDR3 is made up of 14 amino acids. From germline, CDR1 is LNHDA and CDR2 SQIVND (reference sequence). CDR3 sequence: CASGTGGTTDTQYF.